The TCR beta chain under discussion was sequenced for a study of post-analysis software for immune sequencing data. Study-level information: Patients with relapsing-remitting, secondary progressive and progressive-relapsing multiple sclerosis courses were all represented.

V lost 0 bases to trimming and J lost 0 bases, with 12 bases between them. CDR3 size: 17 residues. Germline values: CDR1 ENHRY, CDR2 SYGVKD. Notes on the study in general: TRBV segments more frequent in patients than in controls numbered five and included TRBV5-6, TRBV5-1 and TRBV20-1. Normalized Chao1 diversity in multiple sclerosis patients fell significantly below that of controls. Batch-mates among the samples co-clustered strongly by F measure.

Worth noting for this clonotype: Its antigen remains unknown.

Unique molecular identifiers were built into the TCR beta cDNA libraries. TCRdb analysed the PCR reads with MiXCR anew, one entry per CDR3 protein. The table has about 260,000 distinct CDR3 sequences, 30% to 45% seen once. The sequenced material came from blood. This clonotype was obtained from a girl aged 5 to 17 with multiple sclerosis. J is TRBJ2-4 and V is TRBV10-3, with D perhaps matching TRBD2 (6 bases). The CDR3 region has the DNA TGTGCCATCAGTGAGTCGATCGGGGGAATAGCCAAAAACATTCAGTACTTC. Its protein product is CAISESIGGIAKNIQYF.